This TCR beta chain was recovered during a study of blood T cells in healthy people across ages. Notes on the study in general: Older age went with lower TCR beta diversity per million T cells, in a roughly linear way. PBMCs that were unsorted prevented a conclusive naive versus antigen-experienced comparison.

About this clonotype: No antigen is known for it. The junction and the germline gene differ at one end; a read error may be behind it.

A second roughly 7 to 11 cycle PCR used barcoded and J-beta primers. TCRdb fed the 5' RACE reads into MiXCR, producing one record per CDR3 protein. The data contain some 1,500,000 distinct CDR3 sequences, approximately 43% of them seen just once; the ten biggest clones take up approximately 4%. The length of the CDR3 is 15 residues. This receptor was identified in a woman younger than 30 in good health. Sequenced sample: blood. The V and J genes are TRBV12-3 or TRBV12-4 and TRBJ2-4; D perhaps matches TRBD2 (6 bases). CDR3 region: CASSLRGIAKNSQYF. CDR3 in DNA: TGTGCCAGCAGTTTGCGGGGAATAGCCAAAAACAGTCAGTACTTC.